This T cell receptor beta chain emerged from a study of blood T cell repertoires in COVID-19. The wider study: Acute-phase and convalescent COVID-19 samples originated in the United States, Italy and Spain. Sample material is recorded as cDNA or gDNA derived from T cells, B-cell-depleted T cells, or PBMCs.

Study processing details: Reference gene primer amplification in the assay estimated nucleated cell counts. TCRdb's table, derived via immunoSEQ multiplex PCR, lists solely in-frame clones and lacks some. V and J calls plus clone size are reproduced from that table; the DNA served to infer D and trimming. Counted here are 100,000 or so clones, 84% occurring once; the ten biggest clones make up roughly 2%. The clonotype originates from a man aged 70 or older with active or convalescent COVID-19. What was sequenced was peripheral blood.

CDR3 DNA: TGTGCCACGCGGGACAGATCCTACGAGCAGTACTTC. It encodes CATRDRSYEQYF. The chain joins TRBV27 to TRBJ2-7, with a possible D match to TRBD1 (7 bases). Trimming removed 10 bases at V and 1 base at J, with 11 bases between. Germline CDR1 MNHEY, CDR2 SMNVEV (reference sequence). This CDR3 is 12 amino acids long.